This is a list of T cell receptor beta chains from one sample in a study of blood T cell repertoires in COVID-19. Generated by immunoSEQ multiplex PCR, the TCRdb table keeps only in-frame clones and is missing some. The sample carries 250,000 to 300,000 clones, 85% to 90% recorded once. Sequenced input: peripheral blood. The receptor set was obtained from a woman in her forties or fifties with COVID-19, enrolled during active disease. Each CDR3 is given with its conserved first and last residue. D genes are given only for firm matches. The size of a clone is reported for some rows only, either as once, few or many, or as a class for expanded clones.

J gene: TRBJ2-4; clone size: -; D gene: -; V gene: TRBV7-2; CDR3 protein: CASSPRALPQGIQYF; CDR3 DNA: TGTGCCAGCAGCCCCAGGGCCCTACCTCAGGGCATTCAGTACTTC
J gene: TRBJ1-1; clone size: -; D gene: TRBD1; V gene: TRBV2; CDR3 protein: CASCLQGSTAEAFF; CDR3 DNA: TGTGCCAGCTGCTTACAGGGGTCGACGGCTGAAGCTTTCTTT
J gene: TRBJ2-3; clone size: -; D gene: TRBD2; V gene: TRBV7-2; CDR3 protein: CASSLGLAGGFSDTQYF; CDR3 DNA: TGTGCCAGCAGCTTAGGATTAGCGGGAGGGTTTAGCGATACGCAGTATTTT
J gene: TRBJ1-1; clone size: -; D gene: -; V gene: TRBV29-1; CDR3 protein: CSGTYTGVTEAFF; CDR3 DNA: TGCAGCGGTACATACACAGGAGTCACTGAAGCTTTCTTT
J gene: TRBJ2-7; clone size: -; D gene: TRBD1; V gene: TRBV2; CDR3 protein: CADRGRQGLGEQYF; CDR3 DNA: TGTGCCGACAGGGGGCGACAGGGCCTGGGGGAGCAGTACTTC
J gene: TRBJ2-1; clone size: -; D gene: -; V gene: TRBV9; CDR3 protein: CASSVGWGGGNEQFF; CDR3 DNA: TGTGCCAGCAGCGTAGGTTGGGGAGGAGGCAATGAGCAGTTCTTC
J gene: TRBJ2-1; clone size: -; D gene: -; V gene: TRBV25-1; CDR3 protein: CASSERRDEQFF; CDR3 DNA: TGTGCCAGCAGTGAGCGGAGGGATGAGCAGTTCTTC
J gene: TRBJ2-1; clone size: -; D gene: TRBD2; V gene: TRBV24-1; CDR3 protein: CATSDQTSGRNEQFF; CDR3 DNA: TGTGCCACCAGTGATCAGACTAGCGGGAGGAATGAGCAGTTCTTC
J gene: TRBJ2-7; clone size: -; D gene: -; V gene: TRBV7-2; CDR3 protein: CASSSRAYEQYF; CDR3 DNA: TGTGCCAGCAGCTCCCGGGCCTACGAGCAGTACTTC
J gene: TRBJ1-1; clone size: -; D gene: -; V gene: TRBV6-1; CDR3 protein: CASSDSRGQGEAFF; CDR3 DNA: TGTGCCAGCAGTGATTCAAGGGGCCAGGGTGAAGCTTTCTTT
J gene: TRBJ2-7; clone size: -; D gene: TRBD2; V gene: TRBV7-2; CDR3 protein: CASSSPGLAGSLSYEQYF; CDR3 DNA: TGTGCCAGCAGCTCCCCCGGACTAGCGGGATCACTATCCTACGAGCAGTACTTC
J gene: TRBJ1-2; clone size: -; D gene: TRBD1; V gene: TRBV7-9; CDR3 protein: CASSLAQGAYYGYTF; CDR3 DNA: TGTGCCAGCAGCTTAGCACAGGGGGCCTACTATGGCTACACCTTC
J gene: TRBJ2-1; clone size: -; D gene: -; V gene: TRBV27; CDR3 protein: CASSLWGDGTNEQFF; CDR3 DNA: TGTGCCAGCAGTTTATGGGGGGACGGCACCAATGAGCAGTTCTTC
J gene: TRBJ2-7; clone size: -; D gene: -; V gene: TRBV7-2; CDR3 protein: CASSFLGASYEQYF; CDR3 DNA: TGTGCCAGCAGCTTCTTGGGAGCTTCTTACGAGCAGTACTTC
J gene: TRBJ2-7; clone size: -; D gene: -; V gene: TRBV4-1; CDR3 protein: CASSQVPNSGDYEQYF; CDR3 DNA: TGCGCCAGCAGCCAAGTGCCCAACTCGGGGGACTACGAGCAGTACTTC
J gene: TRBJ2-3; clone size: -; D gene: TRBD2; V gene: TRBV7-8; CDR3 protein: CASSLTSGSATQYF; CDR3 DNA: TGTGCCAGCAGCTTGACTAGCGGGAGTGCCACGCAGTATTTT
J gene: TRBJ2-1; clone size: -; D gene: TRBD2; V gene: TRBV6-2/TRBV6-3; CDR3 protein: CASSYPGGSGSSYNEQFF; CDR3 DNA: TGTGCCAGCAGTTACCCTGGTGGGAGCGGGAGCAGCTACAATGAGCAGTTCTTC
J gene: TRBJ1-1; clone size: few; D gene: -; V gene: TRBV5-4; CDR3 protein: CASIKTGSAEAFF; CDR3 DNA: TGTGCCAGCATCAAGACAGGTTCGGCTGAAGCTTTCTTT
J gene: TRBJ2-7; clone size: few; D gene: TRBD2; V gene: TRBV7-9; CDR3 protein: CASIHLAGGSYEQYF; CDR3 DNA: TGTGCCAGCATACATTTAGCGGGAGGGTCCTACGAGCAGTACTTC
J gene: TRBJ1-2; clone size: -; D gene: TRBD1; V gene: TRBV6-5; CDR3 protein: CASSFLGQGIYGYTF; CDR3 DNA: TGTGCCAGCAGTTTCCTGGGACAGGGAATCTATGGCTACACCTTC
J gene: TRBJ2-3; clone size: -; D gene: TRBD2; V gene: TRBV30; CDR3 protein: CAWKFRLAGLRITDTQYF; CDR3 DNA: TGTGCCTGGAAGTTCAGACTAGCGGGATTAAGGATCACAGATACGCAGTATTTT
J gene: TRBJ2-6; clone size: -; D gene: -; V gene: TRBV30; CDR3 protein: CAWRAAGANVLTF; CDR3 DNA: TGTGCCTGGAGGGCCGCAGGGGCCAACGTCCTGACTTTC
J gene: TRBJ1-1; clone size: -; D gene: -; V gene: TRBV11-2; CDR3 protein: CASSRRQVGRRANTEAFF; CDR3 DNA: TGTGCCAGCAGCCGTCGACAGGTTGGAAGGCGGGCGAACACTGAAGCTTTCTTT
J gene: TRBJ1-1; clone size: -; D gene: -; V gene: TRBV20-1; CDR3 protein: CSASLGMNTEAFF; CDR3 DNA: TGCAGTGCTAGTTTGGGCATGAACACTGAAGCTTTCTTT
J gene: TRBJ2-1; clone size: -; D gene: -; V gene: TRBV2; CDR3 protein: CASILVITGSSYNEQFF; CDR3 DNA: TGTGCCAGCATATTGGTAATTACAGGGAGCTCCTACAATGAGCAGTTCTTC
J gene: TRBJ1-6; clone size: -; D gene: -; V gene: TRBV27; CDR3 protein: CASTGSYNSPLHF; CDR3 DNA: TGTGCCAGCACAGGCTCCTATAATTCACCCCTCCACTTT
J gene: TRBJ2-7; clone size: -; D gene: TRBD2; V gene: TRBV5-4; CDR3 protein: CASSSPTGTSLAYEQYF; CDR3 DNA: TGTGCCAGCAGCTCGCCAACCGGGACTAGCCTTGCCTACGAGCAGTACTTC
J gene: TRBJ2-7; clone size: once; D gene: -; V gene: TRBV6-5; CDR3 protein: CASSRDTLYEQYF; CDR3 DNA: TGTGCCAGCAGCCGGGACACGCTATACGAGCAGTACTTC
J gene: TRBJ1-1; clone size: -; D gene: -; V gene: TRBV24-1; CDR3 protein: CATSDPGRTTFF; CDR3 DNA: TGTGCCACCAGTGACCCGGGACGGACTACATTTTTT
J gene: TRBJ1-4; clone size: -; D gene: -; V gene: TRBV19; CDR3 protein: CASNRPTREEKLFF; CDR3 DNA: TGTGCCAGTAACCGACCGACTAGGGAAGAAAAACTGTTTTTT
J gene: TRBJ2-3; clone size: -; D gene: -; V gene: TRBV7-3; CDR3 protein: CASSLNPTGIGTDTQYF; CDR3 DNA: TGTGCCAGCAGCTTAAACCCCACAGGGATTGGGACAGATACGCAGTATTTT
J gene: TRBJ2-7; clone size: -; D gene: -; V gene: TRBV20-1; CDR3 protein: CSAWRVKEQYF; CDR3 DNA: TGCAGTGCTTGGAGGGTGAAAGAGCAGTACTTC
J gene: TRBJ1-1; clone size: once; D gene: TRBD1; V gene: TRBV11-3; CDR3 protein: CASSFWGRGDTEAFF; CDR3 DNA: TGTGCCAGCAGCTTCTGGGGCAGGGGGGACACTGAAGCTTTCTTT
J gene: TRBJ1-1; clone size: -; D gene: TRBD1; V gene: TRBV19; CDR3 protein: CASSPQGGTEAFF; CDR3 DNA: TGTGCCAGTAGTCCTCAGGGGGGCACTGAAGCTTTCTTT
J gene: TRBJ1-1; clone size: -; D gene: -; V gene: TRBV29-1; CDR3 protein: CSVGQAKNTEAFF; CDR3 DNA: TGCAGCGTTGGACAGGCTAAGAACACTGAAGCTTTCTTT
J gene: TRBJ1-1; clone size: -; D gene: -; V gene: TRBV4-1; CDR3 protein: CASSQGSRWNTEAFF; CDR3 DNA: TGCGCCAGCAGCCAAGGTTCGCGGTGGAACACTGAAGCTTTCTTT
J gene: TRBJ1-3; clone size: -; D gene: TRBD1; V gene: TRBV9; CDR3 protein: CASSVGTGATIYF; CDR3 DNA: TGTGCCAGCAGCGTCGGGACAGGGGCCACCATATATTTT
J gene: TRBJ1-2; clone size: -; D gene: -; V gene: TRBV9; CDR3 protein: CASSMWDSSYGYTF; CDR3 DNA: TGTGCCAGCAGTATGTGGGACTCGTCCTATGGCTACACCTTC
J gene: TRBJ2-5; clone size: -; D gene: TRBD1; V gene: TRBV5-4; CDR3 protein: CASSRTGSFETQYF; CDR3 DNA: TGTGCCAGCAGCAGGACAGGGTCTTTTGAGACCCAGTACTTC
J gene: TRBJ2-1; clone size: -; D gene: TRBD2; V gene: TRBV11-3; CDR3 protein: CASSLGLAANNEQFF; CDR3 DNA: TGTGCCAGCAGCTTAGGGCTAGCGGCTAACAATGAGCAGTTCTTC
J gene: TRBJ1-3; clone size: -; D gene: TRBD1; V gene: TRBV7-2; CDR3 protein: CASSLRTGGGGNTIYF; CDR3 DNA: TGTGCCAGCAGCCTAAGGACAGGGGGCGGCGGAAACACCATATATTTT
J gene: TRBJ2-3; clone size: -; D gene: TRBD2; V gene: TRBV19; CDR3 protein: CASSIAGGFTDTQYF; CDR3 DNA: TGTGCCAGTAGTATAGCGGGAGGTTTTACAGATACGCAGTATTTT
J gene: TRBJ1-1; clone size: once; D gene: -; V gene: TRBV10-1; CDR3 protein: CASSEDLNTEAFF; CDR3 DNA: TGCGCCAGCAGTGAGGACTTGAACACTGAAGCTTTCTTT
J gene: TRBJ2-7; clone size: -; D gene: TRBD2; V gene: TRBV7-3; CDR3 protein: CASSLRAGSYEQYF; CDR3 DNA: TGTGCCAGCAGCTTAAGAGCGGGATCCTACGAGCAGTACTTC
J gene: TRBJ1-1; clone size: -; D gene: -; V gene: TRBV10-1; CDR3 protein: CASRRELNTEAFF; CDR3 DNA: TGCGCCAGCAGGAGGGAGCTGAACACTGAAGCTTTCTTT